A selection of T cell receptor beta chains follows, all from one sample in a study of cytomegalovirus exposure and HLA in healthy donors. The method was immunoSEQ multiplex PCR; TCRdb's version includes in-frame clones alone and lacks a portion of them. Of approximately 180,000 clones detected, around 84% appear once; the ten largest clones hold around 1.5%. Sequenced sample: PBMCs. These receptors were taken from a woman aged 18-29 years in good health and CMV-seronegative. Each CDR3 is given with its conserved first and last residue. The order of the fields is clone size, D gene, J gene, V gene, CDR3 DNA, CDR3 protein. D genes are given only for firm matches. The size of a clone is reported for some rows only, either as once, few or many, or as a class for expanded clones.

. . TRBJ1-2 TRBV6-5 TGTGCCCACGGCGCAGGGGCGGACTATGGCTACACCTTC CAHGAGADYGYTF
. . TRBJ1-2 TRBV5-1 TGCGCCAGCAGCTTGGGTCCAGCAGAGGGGAGGAACTATGGCTACACCTTC CASSLGPAEGRNYGYTF
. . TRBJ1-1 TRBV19 TGTGCCAGTAGTATCTTGGCCACGAGGCCTGAAGCTTTCTTT CASSILATRPEAFF
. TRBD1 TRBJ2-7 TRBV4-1 TGCGCCAGCAGCCCCTCCGGGACAGGGGCTGGCGAGCAGTACTTC CASSPSGTGAGEQYF
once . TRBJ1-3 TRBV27 TGTGCCATTTTTCGCGGGGCTCGGGCGCACACCATATATTTT CAIFRGARAHTIYF
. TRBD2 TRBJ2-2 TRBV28 TGTGCCAGCTCCTTTCGACTAGCCACCGGGGAGCTGTTTTTT CASSFRLATGELFF
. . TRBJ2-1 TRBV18 TGTGCCAGCTCACCGATCTTTACAAATGAGCAGTTCTTC CASSPIFTNEQFF
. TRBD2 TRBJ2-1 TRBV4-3 TGCGCCAGCAGCTCAGGACTAGGTAAATACAATGAGCAGTTCTTC CASSSGLGKYNEQFF
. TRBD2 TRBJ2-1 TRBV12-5 TGTGCTAGTGGTTCCACCGGACTAGCGGGGGTCAATGAGCAGTTCTTC CASGSTGLAGVNEQFF
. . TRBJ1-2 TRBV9 TGTGCCAGCAGCGTAGCCAGTTACTATGGCTACACCTTC CASSVASYYGYTF
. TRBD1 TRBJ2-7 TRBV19 TGTGCCAGTAGTCCAGGGGGTTATGAGCAGTACTTC CASSPGGYEQYF
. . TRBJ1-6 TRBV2 TGTGCCAGCAGGTGGCAGCGTGGTTCACCCCTCCACTTT CASRWQRGSPLHF
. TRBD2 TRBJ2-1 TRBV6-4 TGTGCCAGCAGTGACTCGCCGGGGGGGTACAATGAGCAGTTCTTC CASSDSPGGYNEQFF
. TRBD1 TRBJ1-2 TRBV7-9 TGTGCCAGCAGCCAAGCGACAGGGGGCGGCTACACCTTC CASSQATGGGYTF
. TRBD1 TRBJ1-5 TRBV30 TGTGCCTGGAGTGGGACAGGGAGGGGGCAGCCCCAGCATTTT CAWSGTGRGQPQHF
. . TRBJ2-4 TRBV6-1 TGTGCCAGCAGTGAAGCTACAGGGACCAAAAACATTCAGTACTTC CASSEATGTKNIQYF
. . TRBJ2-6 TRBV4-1 TGCGCCAGCAGCCAAGGGGGGCCTGGGGCCAACGTCCTGACTTTC CASSQGGPGANVLTF
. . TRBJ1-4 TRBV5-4 TGTGCCAGCAGCTTGGGCGGCGGACTGCTTGAAAAACTGTTTTTT CASSLGGGLLEKLFF
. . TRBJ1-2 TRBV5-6 TGTGCCAGCAGCTTGGTAGGGCCAGAGGGAGGCTACACCTTC CASSLVGPEGGYTF
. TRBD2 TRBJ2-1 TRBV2 TGTGCCAGCAGTCATAGCGGGAGGGCCCTCGTGGATGAGCAGTTCTTC CASSHSGRALVDEQFF
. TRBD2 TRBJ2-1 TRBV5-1 TGCGCCAGCAGCCCGGGACTAGCGGGTTCCGATGAGCAGTTCTTC CASSPGLAGSDEQFF
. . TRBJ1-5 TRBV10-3 TGTGCCATCAAAGGACAGAATAGCAATCAGCCCCAGCATTTT CAIKGQNSNQPQHF
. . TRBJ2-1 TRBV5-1 TGCGCCAGCAGCCCAGGGGCAGGGCGGTACAATGAGCAGTTCTTC CASSPGAGRYNEQFF
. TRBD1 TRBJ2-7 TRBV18 TGTGCCAGCTCACCCCCAGGGGGCTACGAGCAGTACTTC CASSPPGGYEQYF